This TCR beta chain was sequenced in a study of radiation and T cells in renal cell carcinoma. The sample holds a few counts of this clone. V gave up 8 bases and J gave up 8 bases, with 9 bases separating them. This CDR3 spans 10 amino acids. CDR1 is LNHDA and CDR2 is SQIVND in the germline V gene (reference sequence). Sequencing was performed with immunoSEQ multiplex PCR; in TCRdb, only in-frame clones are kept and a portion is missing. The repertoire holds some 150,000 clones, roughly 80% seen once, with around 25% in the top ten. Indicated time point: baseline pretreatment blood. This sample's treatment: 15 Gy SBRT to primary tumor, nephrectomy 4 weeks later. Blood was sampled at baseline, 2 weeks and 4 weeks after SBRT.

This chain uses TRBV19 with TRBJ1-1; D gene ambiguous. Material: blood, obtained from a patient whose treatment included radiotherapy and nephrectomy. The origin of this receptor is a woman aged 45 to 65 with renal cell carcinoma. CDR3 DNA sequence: TGTGCCAGTGGGGTGACCGAAGCTTTCTTT. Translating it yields CASGVTEAFF.